These T cell receptor beta chains were read from a single sample in a study of blood T cell repertoires in COVID-19. Data came from immunoSEQ multiplex PCR; TCRdb stores just in-frame clones and leaves some out. In the table there are 200,000 to 250,000 clones, roughly 82% of which are singletons. Sequenced input: peripheral blood. The receptors were gathered from a woman in her thirties or forties with acute or convalescent COVID-19. Both conserved end residues are part of each CDR3. D genes are given only for firm matches. Size is stated for part of the rows, as once, few or many counts, or as a class when the clone is expanded.

NA,TRBV6-5,TRBJ2-1,TRBD2,12,CVSGRNYNEQFF,TGTGTGAGCGGGAGGAACTACAATGAGCAGTTCTTC
NA,TRBV12-5,TRBJ2-1,NA,17,CASGFLPTSESNNEQFF,TGTGCTAGTGGTTTCTTGCCCACTAGTGAGTCTAACAATGAGCAGTTCTTC
NA,TRBV11-3,TRBJ2-7,NA,15,CASSLGSGVYYEQYF,TGTGCCAGCAGCTTAGGGTCAGGGGTTTACTACGAGCAGTACTTC
NA,TRBV5-4,TRBJ2-5,TRBD1,14,CASTRQGGKETQYF,TGTGCCAGCACCAGACAGGGGGGAAAAGAGACCCAGTACTTC
NA,TRBV27,TRBJ1-6,TRBD1,22,CASSSTRRQGTIPSSYNSPLHF,TGTGCCAGCAGTTCTACCCGCCGACAGGGGACAATACCAAGCTCCTATAATTCACCCCTCCACTTT
NA,TRBV3-1/TRBV3-2,TRBJ1-4,NA,14,CASSPTGWTEKLFF,TGTGCCAGCAGCCCGACAGGTTGGACGGAAAAACTGTTTTTT
NA,TRBV30,TRBJ2-3,TRBD2,15,CAWSVERGGTDTQYF,TGTGCCTGGAGTGTAGAGCGGGGCGGCACAGATACGCAGTATTTT
NA,TRBV13,TRBJ1-2,TRBD1,14,CASSTRQGLNGYTF,TGTGCCAGCAGCACCCGACAGGGACTGAATGGCTACACCTTC
NA,TRBV3-1/TRBV3-2,TRBJ2-3,NA,13,CASSHLLTDTQYF,TGTGCCAGCAGCCACCTATTGACAGATACGCAGTATTTT
NA,TRBV5-1,TRBJ2-7,NA,14,CASSVSTTGNEQYF,TGCGCCAGCAGCGTCTCTACTACGGGAAACGAGCAGTACTTC
NA,TRBV21-1,TRBJ2-1,NA,15,CASSWRDSSYNEQFF,TGTGCCAGCAGCTGGCGGGACAGCTCCTACAATGAGCAGTTCTTC
NA,TRBV5-1,TRBJ2-3,TRBD2,14,CASTSGGGTDTQYF,TGCGCCAGCACCAGCGGGGGGGGAACAGATACGCAGTATTTT
once,TRBV6-2/TRBV6-3,TRBJ2-1,TRBD1,18,CASSGFRTGGVSYNEQFF,TGTGCCAGCAGCGGATTTAGGACAGGGGGTGTTTCCTACAATGAGCAGTTCTTC
NA,TRBV7-6,TRBJ2-5,NA,14,CASSGGSHQETQYF,TGTGCCAGCAGTGGCGGGTCTCACCAAGAGACCCAGTACTTC
NA,TRBV5-6,TRBJ2-7,NA,14,CASSRSVYPYEQYF,TGTGCCAGCAGCCGATCGGTTTATCCCTACGAGCAGTACTTC
NA,TRBV11-2,TRBJ2-5,TRBD1,16,CASSSPTGGGRETQYF,TGTGCCAGCAGCTCCCCTACAGGGGGCGGGCGAGAGACCCAGTACTTC
NA,TRBV11-2,TRBJ2-7,TRBD2,15,CASSLGLGGPYEQYF,TGTGCCAGCAGCTTAGGGCTGGGAGGGCCCTACGAGCAGTACTTC
NA,TRBV7-9,TRBJ1-3,NA,13,CASSLDIGNTIYF,TGTGCCAGCAGCTTAGACATCGGAAACACCATATATTTT
NA,TRBV19,TRBJ2-5,TRBD2,15,CASSTGTTSQETQYF,TGTGCCAGTAGTACCGGGACTACCTCACAAGAGACCCAGTACTTC
few,TRBV4-1,TRBJ1-3,TRBD1,14,CASARDRAGNTIYF,TGCGCCAGCGCTCGGGACAGGGCTGGAAACACCATATATTTT
few,TRBV29-1,TRBJ1-3,NA,12,CSGQFSGNTIYF,TGCAGCGGACAGTTCTCTGGAAACACCATATATTTT
NA,TRBV7-6,TRBJ2-1,TRBD2,17,CASRRTSGSPSYNEQFF,TGTGCCAGCAGGCGGACTAGCGGGAGTCCCTCCTACAATGAGCAGTTCTTC
once,TRBV27,TRBJ1-5,TRBD1,15,CASSPRQGGNQPQHF,TGTGCCAGCAGTCCTCGACAGGGAGGCAATCAGCCCCAGCATTTT
NA,TRBV24-1,TRBJ2-2,NA,15,CATSDRGANTGELFF,TGTGCCACCAGTGATCGAGGAGCGAACACCGGGGAGCTGTTTTTT
once,TRBV23-1,TRBJ2-1,TRBD2,15,CASSTRLAGAHEQFF,TGCGCCAGCAGTACCCGACTAGCGGGAGCGCATGAGCAGTTCTTC
NA,TRBV6-5,TRBJ1-1,NA,11,CASSQGIEAFF,TGTGCCAGCAGCCAGGGTATTGAAGCTTTCTTT
NA,TRBV19,TRBJ1-4,TRBD1,15,CASRPRGQLNEKLFF,TGTGCCAGTAGGCCTCGGGGACAGCTTAATGAAAAACTGTTTTTT
many,TRBV6-2/TRBV6-3,TRBJ1-5,NA,14,CASSATGTNQPQHF,TGTGCCAGCAGCGCCACAGGGACGAATCAGCCCCAGCATTTT
NA,TRBV13,TRBJ1-5,TRBD1,15,CASSRGGQGIRPQHF,TGTGCCAGCAGCCGAGGCGGACAGGGGATTAGGCCCCAGCATTTT
NA,TRBV7-9,TRBJ2-1,NA,19,CASSSPRGLAQSSYNEQFF,TGTGCCAGCAGCTCCCCTCGCGGGCTAGCGCAGAGCTCCTACAATGAGCAGTTCTTC
NA,TRBV6-5,TRBJ1-2,TRBD1,15,CASSLDMTGDYGYTF,TGTGCCAGCAGCCTTGATATGACAGGGGACTATGGCTACACCTTC
NA,TRBV10-1,TRBJ1-1,NA,12,CATPVVYTEAFF,TGCGCCACCCCGGTAGTTTACACTGAAGCTTTCTTT
NA,TRBV5-1,TRBJ2-7,TRBD1,14,CASSPQGEIYEQYF,TGCGCCAGCAGCCCGCAGGGGGAGATCTACGAGCAGTACTTC
few,TRBV7-2,TRBJ2-7,NA,17,CASSSYFPGSGSYEQYF,TGTGCCAGCAGCTCCTACTTTCCGGGTTCGGGTTCCTACGAGCAGTACTTC
few,TRBV5-1,TRBJ2-5,TRBD1,17,CASSLRPETGDKETQYF,TGCGCCAGCAGCTTAAGGCCGGAAACAGGGGACAAAGAGACCCAGTACTTC
NA,TRBV10-3,TRBJ2-4,TRBD2,18,CASRLARSHRGPKNIQYF,TGTGCCTCTAGACTAGCAAGGAGTCACCGGGGACCCAAAAACATTCAGTACTTC
once,TRBV11-2,TRBJ1-5,NA,12,CASSPTGGPQHF,TGTGCCAGCAGCCCAACGGGGGGGCCCCAGCATTTT
once,TRBV10-2,TRBJ1-5,NA,14,CASSESVFSQPQHF,TGCGCCAGCAGTGAGTCTGTTTTCAGTCAGCCCCAGCATTTT
once,TRBV5-4,TRBJ1-3,NA,13,CASSRHSGNTIYF,TGTGCCAGCAGCCGACACTCTGGAAACACCATATATTTT
few,TRBV25-1,TRBJ2-7,NA,14,CASRDTGLVGEQYF,TGTGCCAGCAGGGATACAGGTTTGGTAGGCGAGCAGTACTTC
few,TRBV6-1,TRBJ1-2,NA,15,CASSEVGGANYGYTF,TGTGCCAGCAGTGAAGTTGGGGGGGCTAACTATGGCTACACCTTC
NA,TRBV5-4,TRBJ1-2,NA,13,CASSLEGLYGYTF,TGTGCCAGCAGCTTGGAGGGACTCTATGGCTACACCTTC
NA,TRBV4-1,TRBJ1-2,TRBD1,15,CASSQDRGTNYGYTF,TGCGCCAGCAGCCAGGACAGGGGGACTAACTATGGCTACACCTTC
NA,TRBV5-1,TRBJ2-3,NA,15,CASSQVGGSTGTQYF,TGCGCCAGCAGCCAGGTTGGGGGCTCGACAGGTACGCAGTATTTT